The rows below give T cell receptor beta chains drawn from one sample of a study of monozygotic twins with inflammatory bowel disease. TCRdb reanalyzed the 5' RACE reads and collapses them to one entry per CDR3 protein, without DNA. This sample's table reports 150,000 to 200,000 distinct CDR3 sequences. The sequenced sample was blood. The source is a human donor with ulcerative colitis or Crohn's disease, or a healthy co-twin of an affected twin (not recorded which). Each CDR3 is given with its conserved first and last residue.

j_gene: TRBJ2-7
v_gene: TRBV27
CDR3aa: CASSLRTSGRIRYEQYF

j_gene: TRBJ2-7
v_gene: TRBV7-9
CDR3aa: CASSSPAGTAWFRYF

j_gene: TRBJ2-1
v_gene: TRBV20-1
CDR3aa: CSASRQGSEQFF

j_gene: TRBJ2-3
v_gene: TRBV5-1
CDR3aa: CASSLDSSTDTQYF

j_gene: TRBJ1-3
v_gene: TRBV11-1
CDR3aa: CASSKLSGLSGNTIYF

j_gene: TRBJ2-2
v_gene: TRBV28
CDR3aa: CASSLAGGKTGELFF

j_gene: TRBJ2-1
v_gene: TRBV5-1
CDR3aa: CASSLARLAGGYHNEQFF

j_gene: TRBJ2-1
v_gene: TRBV3-1
CDR3aa: CASSQEGGTYNEQFF

j_gene: TRBJ2-7
v_gene: TRBV10-3
CDR3aa: CAISSAGGYEQYF

j_gene: TRBJ2-1
v_gene: TRBV14
CDR3aa: CASSLSAISYNEQFF

j_gene: TRBJ2-1
v_gene: TRBV9
CDR3aa: CASSPGGSSYNEQFF

j_gene: TRBJ2-4
v_gene: TRBV6-5
CDR3aa: CASSFKGGLAKNIQYF

j_gene: TRBJ2-3
v_gene: TRBV28
CDR3aa: CASSLRPYREDTQYF

j_gene: TRBJ2-1
v_gene: TRBV5-1
CDR3aa: CASSLGDGFPNEQFF

j_gene: TRBJ2-7
v_gene: TRBV21-1
CDR3aa: CASSKGPGGSEQYF

j_gene: TRBJ2-1
v_gene: TRBV11-1
CDR3aa: CASSSVANEQFF

j_gene: TRBJ2-3
v_gene: TRBV6-1
CDR3aa: CASSQLAGGPPDTQYF

j_gene: TRBJ1-4
v_gene: TRBV12-3/TRBV12-4
CDR3aa: CASRNRSWHEKLFF

j_gene: TRBJ1-3
v_gene: TRBV7-8
CDR3aa: CASSFSNRAGNTIYF

j_gene: TRBJ1-3
v_gene: TRBV12-3/TRBV12-4
CDR3aa: CASSPQGISGNTIYF

j_gene: TRBJ1-2
v_gene: TRBV12-3/TRBV12-4
CDR3aa: CASSFQGTGANGYTF

j_gene: TRBJ2-7
v_gene: TRBV29-1
CDR3aa: CSVETAPGPYEQYF

j_gene: TRBJ2-7
v_gene: TRBV27
CDR3aa: CASSLAPRTYEQYF

j_gene: TRBJ1-5
v_gene: TRBV12-3/TRBV12-4
CDR3aa: CASSLTVSNQPQHF